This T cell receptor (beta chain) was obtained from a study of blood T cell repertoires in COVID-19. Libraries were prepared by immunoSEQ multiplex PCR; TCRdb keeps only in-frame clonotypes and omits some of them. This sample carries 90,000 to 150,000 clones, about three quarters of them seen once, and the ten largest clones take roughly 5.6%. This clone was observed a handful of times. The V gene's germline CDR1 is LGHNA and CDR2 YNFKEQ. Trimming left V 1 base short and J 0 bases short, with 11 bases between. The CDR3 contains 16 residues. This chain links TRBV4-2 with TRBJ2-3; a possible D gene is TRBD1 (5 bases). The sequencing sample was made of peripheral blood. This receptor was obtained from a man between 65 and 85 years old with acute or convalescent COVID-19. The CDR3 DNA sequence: TGTGCCAGCAGCCAAGCCCTGGACAAGAGCACAGATACGCAGTATTTT. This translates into CASSQALDKSTDTQYF.